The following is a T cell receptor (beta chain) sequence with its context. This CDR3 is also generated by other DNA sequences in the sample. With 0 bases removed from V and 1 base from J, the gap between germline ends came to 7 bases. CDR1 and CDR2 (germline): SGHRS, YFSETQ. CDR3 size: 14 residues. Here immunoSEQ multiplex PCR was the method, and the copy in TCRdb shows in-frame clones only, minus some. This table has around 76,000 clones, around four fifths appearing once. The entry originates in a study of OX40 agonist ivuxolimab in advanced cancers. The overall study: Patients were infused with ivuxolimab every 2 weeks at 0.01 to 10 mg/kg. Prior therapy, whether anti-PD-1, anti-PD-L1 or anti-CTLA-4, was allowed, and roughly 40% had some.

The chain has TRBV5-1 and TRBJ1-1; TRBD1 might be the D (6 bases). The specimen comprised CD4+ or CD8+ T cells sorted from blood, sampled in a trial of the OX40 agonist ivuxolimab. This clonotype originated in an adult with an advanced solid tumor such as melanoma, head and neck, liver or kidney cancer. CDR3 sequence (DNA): TGCGCCAGCAGCTTGGTCAGGGGGAACACTGAAGCTTTCTTT. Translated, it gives CASSLVRGNTEAFF.